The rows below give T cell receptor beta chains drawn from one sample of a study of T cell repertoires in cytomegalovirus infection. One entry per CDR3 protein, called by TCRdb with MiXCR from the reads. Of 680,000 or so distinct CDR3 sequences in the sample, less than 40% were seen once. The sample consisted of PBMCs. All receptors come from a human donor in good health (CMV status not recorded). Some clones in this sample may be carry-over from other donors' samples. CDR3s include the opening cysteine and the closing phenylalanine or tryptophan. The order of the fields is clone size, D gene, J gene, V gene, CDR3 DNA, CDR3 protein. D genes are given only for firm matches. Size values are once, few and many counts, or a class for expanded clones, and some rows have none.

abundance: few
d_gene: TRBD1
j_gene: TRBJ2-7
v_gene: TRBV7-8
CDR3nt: TGTGCCAGCAGTAACACATTCGGGACAGGGTACGAGCAGTACTTC
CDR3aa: CASSNTFGTGYEQYF

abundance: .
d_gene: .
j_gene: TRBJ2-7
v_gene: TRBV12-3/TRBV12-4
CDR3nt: TGTGCCAGCAGCTGGGGGCGGGAGCAGTACTTC
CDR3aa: CASSWGREQYF

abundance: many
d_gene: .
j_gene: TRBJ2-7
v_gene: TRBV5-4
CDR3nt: TGTGCCAGCAGCTTTGGGGCAGCTGGGGACGAGCAGTACTTC
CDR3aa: CASSFGAAGDEQYF

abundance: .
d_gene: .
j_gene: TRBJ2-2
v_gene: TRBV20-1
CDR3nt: TGCAGTTTTTTTACAGGGAACACCGGGGAGCTGTTTTTT
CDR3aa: CSFFTGNTGELFF

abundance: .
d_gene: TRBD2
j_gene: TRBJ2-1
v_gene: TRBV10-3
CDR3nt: TGTGCCGGACCTCAAGCGGGAGGGCCACATGAGCAGTTCTTC
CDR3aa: CAGPQAGGPHEQFF

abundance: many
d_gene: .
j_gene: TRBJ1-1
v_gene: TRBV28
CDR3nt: TGTGCCAGCAAAGACGAATGGGAGGGAATCGGCTCAAACACTGAAGCTTTCTTT
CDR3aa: CASKDEWEGIGSNTEAFF

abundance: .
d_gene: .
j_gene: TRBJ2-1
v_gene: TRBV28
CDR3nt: TGTGCCAGCGTCGGAGGTTACAAAAATGAGCAGTTCTTC
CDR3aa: CASVGGYKNEQFF

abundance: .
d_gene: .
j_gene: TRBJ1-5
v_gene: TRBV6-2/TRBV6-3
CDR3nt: TGTGCCAGCAGTTACCGCCAAGCGGGTAGCAATCAGCCCCAGCATTTT
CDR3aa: CASSYRQAGSNQPQHF

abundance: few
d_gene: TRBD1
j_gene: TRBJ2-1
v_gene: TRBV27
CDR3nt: TGTGCCAGCAGTAATTTCCGGGACAGGGCTTACAATGAGCAGTTCTTC
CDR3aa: CASSNFRDRAYNEQFF

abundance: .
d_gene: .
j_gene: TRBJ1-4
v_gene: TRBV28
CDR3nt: TGTGCCAGCAGTTTACCGGGAGGCCCCGAAAAACTGTTTTTT
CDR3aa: CASSLPGGPEKLFF

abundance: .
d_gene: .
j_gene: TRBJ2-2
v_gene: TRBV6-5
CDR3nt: TGTGCCAGCAGTTACTGGGGGGCCGAATTCGGGGAGCTGTTTTTT
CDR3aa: CASSYWGAEFGELFF

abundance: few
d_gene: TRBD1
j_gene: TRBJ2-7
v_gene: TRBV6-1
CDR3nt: TGTGCCAGCAGTGACACCCCGACAGGGATCTACGAGCAGTACTTC
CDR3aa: CASSDTPTGIYEQYF

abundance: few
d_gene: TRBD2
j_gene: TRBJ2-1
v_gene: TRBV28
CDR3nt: TGTGCCAGCAGTTGGGAGACTAGCGTCGATGAGCAGTTCTTC
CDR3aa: CASSWETSVDEQFF

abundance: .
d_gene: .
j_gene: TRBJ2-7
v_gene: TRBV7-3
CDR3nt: TGTGACAGCAGCTTAACCCCGGGCGACGAGCCGTACTTC
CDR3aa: CDSSLTPGDEPYF

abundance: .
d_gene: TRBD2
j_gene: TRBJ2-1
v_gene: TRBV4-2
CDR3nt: TGTGCCAGCAGCCAGATCCCGGGGGGACTAGCGGGTTACAATGAGCAGTTCTTC
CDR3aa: CASSQIPGGLAGYNEQFF

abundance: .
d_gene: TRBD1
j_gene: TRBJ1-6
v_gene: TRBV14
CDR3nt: TGTGCCAGCGGGACAGGGGGCTCCCCTAATTCACCCCTCCACTTT
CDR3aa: CASGTGGSPNSPLHF

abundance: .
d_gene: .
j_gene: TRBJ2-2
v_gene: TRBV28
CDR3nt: TGTGCCAGCAGTCCGGGTCCAGCGGCGGGTGGCGGGGAGCTGTTTTTT
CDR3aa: CASSPGPAAGGGELFF

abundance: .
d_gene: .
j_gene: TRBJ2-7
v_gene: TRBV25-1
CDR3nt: TGTGCCAGCTCAACGACAGGAATCTCCTACGAGCAGTACTTC
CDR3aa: CASSTTGISYEQYF

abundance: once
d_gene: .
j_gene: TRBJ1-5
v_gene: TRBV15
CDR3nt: TGTGCCACCAGCAGAGAACCAGGACAGCCTAATCAGCCCCAGCATTTT
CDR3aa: CATSREPGQPNQPQHF

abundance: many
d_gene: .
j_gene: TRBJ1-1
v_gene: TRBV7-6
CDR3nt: TGTGCCAGCAGCAAACCCTCACGATTTTCAGGGGTGACCACTGAAGCTTTCTTT
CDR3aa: CASSKPSRFSGVTTEAFF

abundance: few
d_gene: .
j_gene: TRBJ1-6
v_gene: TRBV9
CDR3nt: TGTGCCAGCAGCAAACAGGGCTTTGCTGATAATTCACCCCTCCACTTT
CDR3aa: CASSKQGFADNSPLHF

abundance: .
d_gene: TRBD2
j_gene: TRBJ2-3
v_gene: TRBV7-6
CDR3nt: TGTGCCAGCAGCTCACCCCTTCATAGCGGGAGCCGGACAGATACGCAGTATTTT
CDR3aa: CASSSPLHSGSRTDTQYF

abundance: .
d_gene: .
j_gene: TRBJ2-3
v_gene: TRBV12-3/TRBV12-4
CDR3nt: TGTGCCAGCAGGTCCCAGGGAGATACGCAGTATTTT
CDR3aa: CASRSQGDTQYF

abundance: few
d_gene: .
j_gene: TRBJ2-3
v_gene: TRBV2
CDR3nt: TGTGCCACCCGAGGGCAGATTCGGACAGATACGCAGTATTTT
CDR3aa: CATRGQIRTDTQYF

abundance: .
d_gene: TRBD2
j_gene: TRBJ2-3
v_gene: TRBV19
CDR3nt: TGTGCCAGTAGTATTTCCAGGACTAGCGGAAGCACAGATACGCAGTATTTT
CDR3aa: CASSISRTSGSTDTQYF

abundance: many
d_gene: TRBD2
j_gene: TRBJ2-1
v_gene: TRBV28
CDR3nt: TGTGCCAGCAGTTCACTAGCGGGAGAGCAGTTCTTC
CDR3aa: CASSSLAGEQFF

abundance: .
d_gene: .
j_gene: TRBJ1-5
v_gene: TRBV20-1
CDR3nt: TGCAGTGCTCGAGCCGACTATAGCAATCAGCCCCAGCATTTT
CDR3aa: CSARADYSNQPQHF

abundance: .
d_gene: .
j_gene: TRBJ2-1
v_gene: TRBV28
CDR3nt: TGTGCCAGCAGCCCGGACTCAGACTACAATGAGCAGTTCTTC
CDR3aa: CASSPDSDYNEQFF

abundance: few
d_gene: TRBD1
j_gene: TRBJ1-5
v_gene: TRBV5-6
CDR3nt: TGTGCCAGCAGCTACCGGACAGGGCGTAGCAATCAGCCCCAGCATTTT
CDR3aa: CASSYRTGRSNQPQHF

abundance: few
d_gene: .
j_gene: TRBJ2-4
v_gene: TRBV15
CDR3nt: TGTGCCACCAGCCGGGGGACCCTAGCCAAAAACATTCAGTACTTC
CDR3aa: CATSRGTLAKNIQYF

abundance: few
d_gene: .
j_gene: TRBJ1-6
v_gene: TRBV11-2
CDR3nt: TGTGCCAGCAGCTTAGTGGCGCGGGGCAATTCACCCCTCCACTTT
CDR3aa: CASSLVARGNSPLHF

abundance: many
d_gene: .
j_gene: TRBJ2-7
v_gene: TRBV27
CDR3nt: TGTGCCAGCAGTTTCGGCCCTTTGAGAGAGCAGTACTTC
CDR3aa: CASSFGPLREQYF

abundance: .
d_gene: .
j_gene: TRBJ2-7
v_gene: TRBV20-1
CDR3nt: TGCAGTGCTAGAGATTGGCTCCAAGGGGGCGAGCAGTACTTC
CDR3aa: CSARDWLQGGEQYF

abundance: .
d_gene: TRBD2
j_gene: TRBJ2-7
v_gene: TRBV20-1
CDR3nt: TGCAGTGCCCAACCCGGGACTAGCGGGATTCACTCCTACGAGCAGTACTTC
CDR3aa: CSAQPGTSGIHSYEQYF

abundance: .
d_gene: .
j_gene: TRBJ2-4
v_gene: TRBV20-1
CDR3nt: TGCAGTGCTAGAGAGTACAGGGAATTAGCCAAAAACATTCAGTACTTC
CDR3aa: CSAREYRELAKNIQYF

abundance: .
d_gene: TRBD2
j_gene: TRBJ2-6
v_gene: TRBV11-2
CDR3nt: TGTGCCAGCAGCTTAAAGGGACTAGCGCGCTCTGGGGCCAACGTCCTGACTTTC
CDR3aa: CASSLKGLARSGANVLTF

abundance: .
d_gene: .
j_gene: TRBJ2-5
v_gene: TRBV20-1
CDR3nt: TGCAGTGCTAGCCCCCCAGGGTTGCTTCAACAAGAGACCCAGTACTTC
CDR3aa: CSASPPGLLQQETQYF

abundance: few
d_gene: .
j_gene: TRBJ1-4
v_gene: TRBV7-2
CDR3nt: TGTGCCAGCAGCCCCGGCGGGGGGGCTGATGAAAAACTGTTTTTT
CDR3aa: CASSPGGGADEKLFF

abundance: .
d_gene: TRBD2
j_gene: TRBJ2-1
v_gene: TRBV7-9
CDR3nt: TGTGCCAGCAGCTTCCGGCGGGAGGGCCTTTGGGAGCAGTTCTTC
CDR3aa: CASSFRREGLWEQFF

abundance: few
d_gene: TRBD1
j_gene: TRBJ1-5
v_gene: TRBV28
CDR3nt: TGTGCCAGCAGTTCGGGGACAGGGAGTCATCAGCCCCAGCATTTT
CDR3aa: CASSSGTGSHQPQHF

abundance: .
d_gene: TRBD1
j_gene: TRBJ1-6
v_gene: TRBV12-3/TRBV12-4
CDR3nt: TGTGCCAGCAGTCGGGACAGGGAGTATTCACCCATCCCCTTT
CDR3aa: CASSRDREYSPIPF

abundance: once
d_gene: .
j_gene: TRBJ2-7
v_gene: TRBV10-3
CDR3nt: TGTGCCATCAGCGGGCCAGGATACGAGCAGTACTTC
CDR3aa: CAISGPGYEQYF

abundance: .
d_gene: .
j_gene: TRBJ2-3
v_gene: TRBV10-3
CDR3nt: TGTGCCATCAGTGATGTAGGTGGCGGGGCAGATACGCAGTATTTT
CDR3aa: CAISDVGGGADTQYF

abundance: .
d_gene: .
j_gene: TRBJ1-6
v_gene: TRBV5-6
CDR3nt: TGTGCCAGCAGCTGGGTTAATTCACCCCTCCACTTT
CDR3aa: CASSWVNSPLHF

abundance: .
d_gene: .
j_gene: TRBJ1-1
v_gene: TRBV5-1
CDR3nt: TGCGCCAGCAGCTTCCCTGACAGACCGAACACTGAAGCTTTCTTT
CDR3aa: CASSFPDRPNTEAFF

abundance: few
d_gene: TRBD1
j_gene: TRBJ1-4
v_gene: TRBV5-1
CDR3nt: TGCGCCAGCAGCTTGGGACAGGGTCAAAGAGAAAAACTGTTTTTT
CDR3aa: CASSLGQGQREKLFF

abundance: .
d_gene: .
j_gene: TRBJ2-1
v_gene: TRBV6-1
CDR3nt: TGTGCCAGCAGTGCGAGACTCTATTCCTACAATGAGCAGTTCTTC
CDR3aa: CASSARLYSYNEQFF

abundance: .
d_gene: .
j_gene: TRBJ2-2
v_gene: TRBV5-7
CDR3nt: TGTGCCAGCAGCCCCCACAGTAAGCTGGTCACCGGGGAGCTGTTTTTT
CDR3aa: CASSPHSKLVTGELFF

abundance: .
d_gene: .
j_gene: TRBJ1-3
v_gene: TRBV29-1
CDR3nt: TGCAGCGTCTCGTCTGGAAACACCATATATTTT
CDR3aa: CSVSSGNTIYF

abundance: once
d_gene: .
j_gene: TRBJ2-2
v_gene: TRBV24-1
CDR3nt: TGTGCCACCAGTGGCGACAGGAACACCGGGGAGCTGTTTTTT
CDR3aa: CATSGDRNTGELFF